This TCR beta chain was found in a study of shared clonotypes between healthy human individuals. Whole-study results and caveats: With a few donors compared, 5% to 5.5% of naive CD4 clonotypes were shared. Larger estimated richness was generally seen in naive subsets than in memory subsets.

J gave up 0 bases and V 10 bases, and 7 bases lay outside the gene matches. CDR1 MNHNY and CDR2 SVGAGI come from the germline V gene (reference sequence). The CDR3 runs to 15 residues. This clone was counted a single time. The antigen remains unidentified. Evenly divided among several immunoSEQ plates was the genomic DNA of each subset. In the original workflow: With immunoSEQ giving junction-only sequences and no quality scores, filtering differed. TCRdb keeps only in-frame clones here, not all; method: immunoSEQ multiplex PCR. The DNA was the basis for D and trimming; V, J and clone size are from that table. This table has some 1,600,000 clones, 95% to 99% appearing once.

V usage is TRBV6-6 and J usage is TRBJ2-7; 12 bases match TRBD1. Sequenced: naive CD4+ T cells sorted from blood. Documented subset: CD45RA+ positively selected. The sequence came from a man aged 30 to 45 in good health. CDR3 protein: CATRDRGQSSYEQYF. DNA for the CDR3: TGTGCCACTCGGGACAGGGGGCAGAGCTCCTACGAGCAGTACTTC.